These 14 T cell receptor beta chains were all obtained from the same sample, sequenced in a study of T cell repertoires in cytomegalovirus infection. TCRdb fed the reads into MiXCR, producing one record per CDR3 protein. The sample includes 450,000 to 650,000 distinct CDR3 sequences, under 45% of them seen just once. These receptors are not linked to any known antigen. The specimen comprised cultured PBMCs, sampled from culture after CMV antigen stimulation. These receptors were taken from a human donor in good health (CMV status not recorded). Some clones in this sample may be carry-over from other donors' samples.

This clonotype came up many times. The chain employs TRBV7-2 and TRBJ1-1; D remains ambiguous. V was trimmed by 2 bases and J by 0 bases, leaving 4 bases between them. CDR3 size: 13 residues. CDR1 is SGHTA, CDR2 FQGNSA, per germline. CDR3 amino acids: CASSLSLNTEAFF. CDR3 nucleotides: TGTGCCAGCAGCTTATCTCTGAACACTGAAGCTTTCTTT.

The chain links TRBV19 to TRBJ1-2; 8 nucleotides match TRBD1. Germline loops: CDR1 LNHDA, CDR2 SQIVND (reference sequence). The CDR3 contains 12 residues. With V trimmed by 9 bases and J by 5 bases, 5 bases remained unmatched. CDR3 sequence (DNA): TGTGCCAGCCAATGGACAGGGTATGGCTACACCTTC. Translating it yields CASQWTGYGYTF.

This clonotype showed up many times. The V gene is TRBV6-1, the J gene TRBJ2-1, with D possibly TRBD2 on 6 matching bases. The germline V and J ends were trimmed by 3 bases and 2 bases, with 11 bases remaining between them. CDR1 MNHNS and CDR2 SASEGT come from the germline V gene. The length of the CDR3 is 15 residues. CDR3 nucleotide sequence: TGTGCCAGCAGTGAGGAGGGATGGGCCTACAATGAGCAGTTCTTC. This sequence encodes CASSEEGWAYNEQFF.

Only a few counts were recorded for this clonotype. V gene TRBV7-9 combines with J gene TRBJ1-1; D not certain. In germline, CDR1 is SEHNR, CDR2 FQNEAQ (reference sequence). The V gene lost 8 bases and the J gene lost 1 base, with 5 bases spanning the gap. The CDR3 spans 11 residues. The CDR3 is CASPGNTEAFF. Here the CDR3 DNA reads TGTGCCAGCCCTGGGAACACTGAAGCTTTCTTT.

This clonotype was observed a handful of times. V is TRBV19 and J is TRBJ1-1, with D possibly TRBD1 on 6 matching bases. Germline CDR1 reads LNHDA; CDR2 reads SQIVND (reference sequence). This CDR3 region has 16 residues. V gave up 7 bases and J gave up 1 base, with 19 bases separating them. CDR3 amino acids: CASTPPPGAKNTEAFF. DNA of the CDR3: TGTGCCAGTACCCCCCCACCAGGGGCGAAGAACACTGAAGCTTTCTTT.

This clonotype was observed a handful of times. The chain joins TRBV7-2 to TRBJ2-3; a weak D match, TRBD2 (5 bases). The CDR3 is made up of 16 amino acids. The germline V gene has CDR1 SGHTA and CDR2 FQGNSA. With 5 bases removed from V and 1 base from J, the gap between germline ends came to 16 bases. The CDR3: CASSPRLNVGTDTQYF. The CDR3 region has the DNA TGTGCCAGCAGCCCCAGACTAAATGTGGGCACAGATACGCAGTATTTT.

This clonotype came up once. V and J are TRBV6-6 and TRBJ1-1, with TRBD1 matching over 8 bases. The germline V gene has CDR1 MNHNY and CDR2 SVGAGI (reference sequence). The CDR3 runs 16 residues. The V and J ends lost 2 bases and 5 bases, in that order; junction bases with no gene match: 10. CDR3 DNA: TGTGCCAGCAGTTACGGCACAGGGGGGGGTCCGACTGAAGCTTTCTTT. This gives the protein CASSYGTGGGPTEAFF.

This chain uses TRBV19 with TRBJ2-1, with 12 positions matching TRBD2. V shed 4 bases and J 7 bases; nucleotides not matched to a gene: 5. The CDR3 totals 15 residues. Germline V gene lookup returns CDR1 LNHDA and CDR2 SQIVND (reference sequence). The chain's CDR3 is CASSTTSGGINEQFF. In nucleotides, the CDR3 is TGTGCCAGTAGTACAACTAGCGGGGGGATAAATGAGCAGTTCTTC. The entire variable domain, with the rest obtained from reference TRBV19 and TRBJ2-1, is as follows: DGGITQSPKYLFRKEGQNVTLSCEQNLNHDAMYWYRQDPGQGLRLIYYSQIVNDFQKGDIAEGYSVSREKKESFPLTVTSAQKNPTAFYLCASSTTSGGINEQFFGPGTRLTVL.

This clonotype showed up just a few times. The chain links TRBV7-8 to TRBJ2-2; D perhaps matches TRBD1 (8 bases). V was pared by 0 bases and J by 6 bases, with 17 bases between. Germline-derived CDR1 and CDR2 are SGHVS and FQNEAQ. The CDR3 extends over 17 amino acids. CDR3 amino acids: CASSLAGGRQGPGELFF. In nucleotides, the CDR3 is TGTGCCAGCAGCTTAGCGGGAGGGAGACAGGGGCCCGGGGAGCTGTTTTTT. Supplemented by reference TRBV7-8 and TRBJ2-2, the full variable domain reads GAGVSQSPRYKVAKRGQDVALRCDPISGHVSLFWYQQALGQGPEFLTYFQNEAQLDKSGLPSDRFFAERPEGSVSTLKIQRTQQEDSAVYLCASSLAGGRQGPGELFFGEGSRLTVL.

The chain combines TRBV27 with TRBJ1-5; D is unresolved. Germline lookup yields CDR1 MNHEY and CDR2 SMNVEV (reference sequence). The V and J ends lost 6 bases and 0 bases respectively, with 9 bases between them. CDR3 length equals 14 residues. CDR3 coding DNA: TGTGCCAGCAGCGGGTCTTATAGCAATCAGCCCCAGCATTTT. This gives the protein CASSGSYSNQPQHF.

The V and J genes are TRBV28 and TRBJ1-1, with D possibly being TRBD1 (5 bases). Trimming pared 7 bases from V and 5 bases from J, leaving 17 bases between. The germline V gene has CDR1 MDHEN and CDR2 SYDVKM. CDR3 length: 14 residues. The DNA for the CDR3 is TGTGCCAGCACCTTTCTCCGGGGGGGGACTGAAGCTTTCTTT. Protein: CASTFLRGGTEAFF. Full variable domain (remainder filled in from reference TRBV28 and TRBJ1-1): DVKVTQSSRYLVKRTGEKVFLECVQDMDHENMFWYRQDPGLGLRLIYFSYDVKMKEKGDIPEGYSVSREKKERFSLILESASTNQTSMYLCASTFLRGGTEAFFGQGTRLTVV.

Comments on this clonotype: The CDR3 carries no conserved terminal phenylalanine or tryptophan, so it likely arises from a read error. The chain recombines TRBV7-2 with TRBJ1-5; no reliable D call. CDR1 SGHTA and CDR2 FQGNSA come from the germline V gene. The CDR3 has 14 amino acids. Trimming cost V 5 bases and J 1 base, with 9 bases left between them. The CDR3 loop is CASSNPESNQPQHV. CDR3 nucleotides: TGTGCCAGCAGCAATCCCGAGAGCAATCAGCCCCAGCATGTT.

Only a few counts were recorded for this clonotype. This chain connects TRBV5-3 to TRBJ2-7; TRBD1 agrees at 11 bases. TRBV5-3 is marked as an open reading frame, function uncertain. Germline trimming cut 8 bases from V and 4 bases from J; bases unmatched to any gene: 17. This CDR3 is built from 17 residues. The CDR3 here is CASSQGTGGKGKYEQYF. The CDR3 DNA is TGTGCCAGCAGCCAGGGGACAGGGGGAAAGGGGAAGTACGAGCAGTACTTC.

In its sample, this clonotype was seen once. CDR3 amino acids: CASSPRGSGMAGAYNEQFF. CDR3 nucleotide sequence: TGTGCCAGCAGCCCAAGGGGTAGCGGGATGGCAGGCGCCTACAATGAGCAGTTCTTC. The chain links TRBV11-3 to TRBJ2-1; 8 positions agree with TRBD2. CDR3 length equals 19 residues. After removal of 5 bases from V and 2 bases from J, the junction contained 17 bases not matched to a gene. Germline assignment: CDR1 SGHNT and CDR2 YENEEA. The entire variable domain, with the rest obtained from reference TRBV11-3 and TRBJ2-1, is as follows: EAGVVQSPRYKIIEKKQPVAFWCNPISGHNTLYWYLQNLGQGPELLIRYENEEAVDDSQLPKDRFSAERLKGVDSTLKIQPAELGDSAVYLCASSPRGSGMAGAYNEQFFGPGTRLTVL.